A single sample is the source of the 5 T cell receptor beta chains below, sequenced in a study of control samples from healthy donors and cancer patients. Profiling relied on immunoSEQ multiplex PCR, and the TCRdb table lists in-frame clones only, not all of them. The data contain about 220,000 clones, about 93% of them singletons. The sequenced sample was blood. The receptors originated from a man aged 50 to 60 in good health.

The rearrangement links TRBV11-2 to TRBJ1-2; D is uncertain. This CDR3 spans 13 amino acids. Germline assignment: CDR1 SGHAT and CDR2 FQNNGV. Trimming cost V 4 bases and J 0 bases, with 6 bases left between them. In DNA form, the CDR3 reads TGTGCCAGCAGCTCACTTTCTAACTATGGCTACACCTTC. This encodes CASSSLSNYGYTF.

The CDR3 protein is CASSMGQGSYNSPLHF. CDR3 coding DNA: TGTGCCAGTAGTATGGGACAGGGTTCGTATAATTCACCCCTCCACTTT. The J gene is TRBJ1-6, the V gene TRBV19, with 9 bases aligning to TRBD1. The ends lost 3 bases at V and 4 bases at J; junction bases unmatched: 4. This CDR3 has 16 residues. Germline V gene sequence: CDR1 LNHDA, CDR2 SQIVND (reference sequence). Full variable domain (rest looked up from reference TRBV19 and TRBJ1-6): DGGITQSPKYLFRKEGQNVTLSCEQNLNHDAMYWYRQDPGQGLRLIYYSQIVNDFQKGDIAEGYSVSREKKESFPLTVTSAQKNPTAFYLCASSMGQGSYNSPLHFGNGTRLTVT.

The DNA for the CDR3 is TGCGCCAGCAGCTTGGGACAGTACAATGAGCAGTTCTTC. This gives the protein CASSLGQYNEQFF. This chain uses TRBV5-1 with TRBJ2-1; tentatively, D is TRBD1 (5 bases). The CDR3 covers 13 residues. Germline loops: CDR1 SGHRS, CDR2 YFSETQ. Trimming removed 0 bases from V and 4 bases from J, with 5 bases in between.

V gene TRBV9 combines with J gene TRBJ1-2; the match to TRBD1 covers 12 bases. The J segment lost 3 bases and the V segment lost 0 bases, leaving 3 bases of the junction unmatched. The CDR3 totals 16 residues. Germline CDR1 SGDLS, CDR2 YYNGEE. The CDR3 loop reads CASSVEGTGGDYGYTF. Here the CDR3 DNA reads TGTGCCAGCAGCGTAGAGGGGACAGGGGGCGACTATGGCTACACCTTC.

The chain links TRBV19 to TRBJ2-3; D tentatively fits TRBD1 or TRBD2 (6 bases each). CDR1 is LNHDA and CDR2 is SQIVND in the germline V gene (reference sequence). The V and J ends lost 2 bases and 3 bases respectively, with 15 bases between them. The CDR3 consists of 16 residues. As DNA, the CDR3 is TGTGCCAGTAGTATACTTACGGGGGCCCCAACAGATACGCAGTATTTT. It codes for CASSILTGAPTDTQYF.